This TCR beta chain was sequenced during a study of T cells in Graves' hyperthyroidism and ophthalmopathy. Many counts were recorded for this clonotype. Regions amplified from RNA transcripts were the TCR beta CDR3 regions. The TCR CDR3 was amplified in a first-round RT-PCR using the HTBI primer set. Each CDR3 protein is one row after TCRdb ran MiXCR on the multiplex PCR reads. Of 490,000 or so distinct CDR3 sequences listed, 20% to 25% are singletons. Ophthalmopathy in the patients scored at least 3 on Clinical Activity Score and at least 4 on NOSPECS grade, lasting under 3 months. V was pared by 0 bases and J by 1 base, with 4 bases between. CDR1 and CDR2 from the germline V gene are SGHRS and YFSETQ. This CDR3 is 13 amino acids long.

The TCR sequence derives from a woman aged 70-85 years with Graves' ophthalmopathy. The chain employs TRBV5-1 and TRBJ1-1, with D hard to call. Material: blood. This chain's CDR3 is CASSLASNTEAFF. As DNA, the CDR3 is TGCGCCAGCAGCTTGGCTTCGAACACTGAAGCTTTCTTT. Full variable domain (outside the CDR3, taken from reference TRBV5-1 and TRBJ1-1): KAGVTQTPRYLIKTRGQQVTLSCSPISGHRSVSWYQQTPGQGLQFLFEYFSETQRNKGNFPGRFSGRQFSNSRSEMNVSTLELGDSALYLCASSLASNTEAFFGQGTRLTVV.